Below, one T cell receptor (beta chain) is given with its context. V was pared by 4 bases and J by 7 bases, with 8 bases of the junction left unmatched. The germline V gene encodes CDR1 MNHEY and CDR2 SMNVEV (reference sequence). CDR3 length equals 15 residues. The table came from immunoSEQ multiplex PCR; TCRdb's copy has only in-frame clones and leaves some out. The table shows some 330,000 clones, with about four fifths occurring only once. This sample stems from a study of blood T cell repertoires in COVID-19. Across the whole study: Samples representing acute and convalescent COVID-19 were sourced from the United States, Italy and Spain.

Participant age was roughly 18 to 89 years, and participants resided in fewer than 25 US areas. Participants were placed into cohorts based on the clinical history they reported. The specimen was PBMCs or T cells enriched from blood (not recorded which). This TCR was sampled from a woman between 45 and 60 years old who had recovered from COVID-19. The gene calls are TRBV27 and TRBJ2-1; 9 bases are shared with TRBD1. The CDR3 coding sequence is TGTGCCAGCAGTTCCCTACAGGGGGCCTGGAATGAGCAGTTCTTC. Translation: CASSSLQGAWNEQFF.